This T cell receptor (beta chain) derives from a study of T cell changes during pregnancy in multiple sclerosis. The CDR3 covers 15 residues. Germline V lookup: CDR1 LNHNV, CDR2 YYDKDF (reference sequence). V lost 2 bases and J lost 2; bases outside the gene matches: 4. TCRdb's copy holds only in-frame clones and misses some; the assay was immunoSEQ multiplex PCR. The sample records tens of thousands of clones, around 91% being singletons. There are a few counts of this clone. Specimen: peripheral blood, collected in the third trimester of pregnancy. This TCR was sampled from a female donor in good health, enrolled as a control in a pregnancy study. The chain uses TRBV15 and TRBJ2-7; TRBD1 matches 9 bases. CDR3 DNA sequence: TGTGCCACCAGCAGACGAGACAGGGGGACCTACGAGCAGTACTTC. Translating gives CATSRRDRGTYEQYF. Looking up the rest from reference TRBV15 and TRBJ2-7 gives the full variable domain: DAMVIQNPRYQVTQFGKPVTLSCSQTLNHNVMYWYQQKSSQAPKLLFHYYDKDFNNEADTPDNFQSRRPNTSFCFLDIRSPGLGDTAMYLCATSRRDRGTYEQYFGPGTRLTVT.